This T cell receptor beta chain was sequenced in a study of blood T cell repertoires in COVID-19. Overall study: Italy, Spain and the United States were the sources of the convalescent and acute COVID-19 samples. Nucleic acid was either cDNA or gDNA, and it came from T cells, B-cell-depleted T cells, or PBMCs.

Clones were sequenced by immunoSEQ multiplex PCR, and TCRdb holds only the in-frame ones, with some missing. The sample contains tens of thousands of clones, about 86% of which appear only once. The germline CDR1 and CDR2 sequences are SGHNT and YYREEE (reference sequence). The CDR3 is made up of 15 amino acids. Trimming took 2 bases from V and 0 from J; bases not matched to a gene: 0. This receptor was obtained from a woman older than 75 with active or convalescent COVID-19. The sample consisted of peripheral blood. This chain links TRBV5-4 with TRBJ2-2; 8 positions agree with TRBD2. Here the CDR3 reads CASSFSGTNTGELFF. In DNA form, the CDR3 reads TGTGCCAGCAGCTTTAGCGGGACGAACACCGGGGAGCTGTTTTTT.